Below, 5 T cell receptor beta chains from the same sample are listed, as sequenced in a study of vaccination effects on CD4 cells after COVID-19. For these receptors, no antigen is known. Culture proceeded for 10 days, and CD4+ T cells were then isolated. The method was immunoSEQ multiplex PCR; TCRdb's version includes in-frame clones alone and lacks a portion of them. In the table there are approximately 37,000 clones, roughly 82% of which are singletons. The sample here was CD4+ T cells from PBMCs cultured without peptide, taken before COVID-19 vaccination. These receptors originate from a human donor who received a COVID-19 vaccine.

The V call is TRBV5-4, the J call TRBJ2-3; TRBD2 matches at 9 bases. The CDR3 has 15 amino acids. The junction had 4 bases not matched to a gene; V was cut back by 0 bases and J by 5 bases. Germline V gene lookup returns CDR1 SGHNT and CDR2 YYREEE (reference sequence). The CDR3 bases are TGTGCCAGCAGCTTGGAGGGCGGGGGGGGAGATACGCAGTATTTT. Translating it yields CASSLEGGGGDTQYF.

The rearrangement uses TRBV18 and TRBJ1-2; D is uncertain. V was trimmed by 5 bases and J by 8 bases, leaving 9 bases between them. CDR1 and CDR2 from the germline V gene are KGHSH and LQKENI. The CDR3 loop spans 11 amino acids. CDR3 in amino acids: CASSGQSGYTF. CDR3 sequence (DNA): TGTGCCAGCTCAGGCCAGTCGGGCTACACCTTC.

The genes are TRBV15 and TRBJ1-4; D is ambiguous. Germline loops: CDR1 LNHNV, CDR2 YYDKDF (reference sequence). The ends were cut back, 1 base at V and 0 bases at J, with 6 bases in the middle. CDR3 length: 15 residues. The CDR3 DNA reads TGTGCCACCAGCAGAGTCGTTGCAACTAATGAAAAACTGTTTTTT. Translating it yields CATSRVVATNEKLFF.

J is TRBJ1-5 and V is TRBV6-6, with TRBD1 matching 8 bases. Trimming removed 7 bases from V and 3 bases from J; junction bases left unmatched: 8. CDR3 length equals 15 residues. Per germline, CDR1 MNHNY and CDR2 SVGAGI (reference sequence). This chain's CDR3 is CASMARGLSNQPQHF. CDR3 coding DNA: TGTGCCAGCATGGCCAGGGGGCTTTCCAATCAGCCCCAGCATTTT.

This chain connects TRBV29-1 to TRBJ1-3, with D possibly matching TRBD1 (5 bases). The length of the CDR3 is 12 residues. The germline V gene has CDR1 SQVTM and CDR2 ANQGSEA. Trimming shortened V by 1 base and J by 4 bases, and 5 bases separated the two germline ends. The chain's CDR3 is CSVEAGGNTIYF. CDR3 DNA: TGCAGCGTTGAAGCAGGGGGAAACACCATATATTTT.